These 4 T cell receptor beta chains were all obtained from the same sample, sequenced in a study of response to subunit inactivated influenza vaccine. A single record per CDR3 protein comes from TCRdb applying MiXCR to the RT-PCR reads. The data show fewer than 250,000 distinct CDR3 sequences, 13% to 15% seen once. This specimen consisted of CD8+ T cells sorted from PBMCs, obtained 5 days after vaccination. The source of these receptors is a man in his fifties who received an inactivated influenza vaccine.

The chain links TRBV12-3 or TRBV12-4 to TRBJ1-4; D gene ambiguous. V was shortened by 1 base and J by 4 bases, with 7 bases between the two germline ends. This CDR3 is 14 amino acids long. The CDR3 protein is CASSLGGSNEKLFF. The DNA for the CDR3 is TGTGCCAGCAGTTTAGGGGGAAGTAATGAAAAACTGTTTTTT.

This clonotype was seen a handful of times. The V and J genes are TRBV3-1 and TRBJ2-1; 11 bases align to TRBD2. This CDR3 contains 15 residues. V dropped 3 bases and J dropped 5; count of bases not matched to a gene: 3. Germline V lookup: CDR1 LGHDT, CDR2 YNNKEL (reference sequence). CDR3 sequence reads: CASSHSGGAHNEQFF. CDR3 coding DNA: TGTGCCAGCAGCCATAGCGGGGGGGCCCACAATGAGCAGTTCTTC.

This clonotype was detected a few times. CDR3 DNA: TGTGCCAGTAGTATTAGCAGGAACACTGAAGCTTTCTTT. The encoded protein is CASSISRNTEAFF. J is TRBJ1-1 and V is TRBV19; D gene ambiguous. Trimming took 3 bases from V and 1 from J, leaving 6 bases between them. CDR1 and CDR2 from the germline V gene are LNHDA and SQIVND (reference sequence). This CDR3 is 13 amino acids long.

The CDR3 nucleotides are TGTGCCAGCAGCCAGGGGACTAGCGGGAGTGTCAATGAGCAGTTCTTC. It is translated as CASSQGTSGSVNEQFF. The rearrangement links TRBV7-8 to TRBJ2-1; TRBD2 matches at 14 bases. Looked up from germline, CDR1 is SGHVS and CDR2 is FQNEAQ. J lost 6 bases, V lost 5 bases, and 6 bases had no gene match. This CDR3 is built from 16 residues.